A single sample gave rise to the 31 T cell receptor beta chains below, sequenced in a study of lung T cells in sarcoidosis with Löfgren's syndrome. TCRdb reprocessed the reads with MiXCR, giving one entry per CDR3 protein. The table lists about 9,400 distinct CDR3 sequences, roughly 21% of them singletons. The sample taken for sequencing was CD4+ T cells from bronchoalveolar lavage. These receptors were collected from a human donor with sarcoidosis (Löfgren's syndrome or another form), or a control subject (not recorded which).

This clonotype was seen more than once but under ten times. This chain joins TRBV5-1 and TRBJ2-7; TRBD2 matches 10 bases. This CDR3 spans 15 amino acids. The V and J ends lost 0 bases and 2 bases, in that order; junction bases with no gene match: 2. Per germline, CDR1 SGHRS and CDR2 YFSETQ. The CDR3 is CASSLELAGTYEQYF. Here the CDR3 DNA reads TGCGCCAGCAGCTTGGAACTAGCGGGAACCTACGAGCAGTACTTC. The whole variable domain, remainder taken from reference TRBV5-1 and TRBJ2-7, is KAGVTQTPRYLIKTRGQQVTLSCSPISGHRSVSWYQQTPGQGLQFLFEYFSETQRNKGNFPGRFSGRQFSNSRSEMNVSTLELGDSALYLCASSLELAGTYEQYFGPGTRLTVT.

This clonotype is labeled as medium-sized (0.01 to 0.1%). V and J are TRBV29-1 and TRBJ1-1, with 8 bases identical to TRBD1. This CDR3 contains 13 residues. Germline CDR1 SQVTM, CDR2 ANQGSEA. The CDR3, as DNA: TGCGGGGCGGGGACAGGCCCGAACACTGAAGCTTTCTTT. Amino acids: CGAGTGPNTEAFF.

V usage is TRBV15 and J usage is TRBJ2-3, with 9 bases fitting TRBD1. J gave up 1 base and V 1 base, and 9 bases lay outside the gene matches. The CDR3 has 18 residues. Germline V gives CDR1 LNHNV, CDR2 YYDKDF (reference sequence). The CDR3 sequence: CATSRGGRTGDGTDTQYF. Written as DNA, the CDR3 is TGTGCCACCAGCAGAGGGGGGCGGACAGGGGACGGCACAGATACGCAGTATTTT.

With respect to this clonotype: One junction end does not reproduce the germline sequence, and a read error may be involved. The chain carries TRBV7-6 and TRBJ2-1; either TRBD1 or TRBD2 may fit D (5 bases each). The CDR3 extends over 14 amino acids. CDR1 is SGHVS, CDR2 FNYEAQ, per germline. The CDR3 nucleotides are TGTGCCAGCGCCTTCAGGGTGGCGGGCAATGAGCAGTCCTTC. Translated, it gives CASAFRVAGNEQSF.

In its sample, this clonotype was seen many times. This rearrangement joins TRBV7-6 to TRBJ1-2; D might be TRBD1 (6 bases). Trimming shortened V by 2 bases and J by 4 bases, and 14 bases separated the two germline ends. The CDR3 is 15 amino acids. Per germline, CDR1 SGHVS and CDR2 FNYEAQ. The CDR3 DNA is TGTGCCAGCAGCTTAACCCCAGGGGCGATCTATGGCTACACCTTC. Residues: CASSLTPGAIYGYTF. Full variable domain (outside the CDR3, taken from reference TRBV7-6 and TRBJ1-2): GAGVSQSPRYKVTKRGQDVALRCDPISGHVSLYWYRQALGQGPEFLTYFNYEAQQDKSGLPNDRFSAERPEGSISTLTIQRTEQRDSAMYRCASSLTPGAIYGYTFGSGTRLTVV.

As regards this clonotype: Compared with germline, one end of the junction differs, possibly owing to a read error. The chain carries TRBV20-1 and TRBJ2-3; D possibly corresponds to TRBD2 (5 bases). Germline V gene data show CDR1 as DFQATT and CDR2 as SNEGSKA (reference sequence). The CDR3 has 12 residues. CDR3: CSARGDTDTLYF. The CDR3 DNA reads TGCAGTGCTAGGGGAGACACAGATACGCTGTATTTT.

This clonotype was seen ten or more times. The chain joins TRBV30 to TRBJ2-7; D may be TRBD1 (5 bases). The CDR3 is 13 residues long. V was trimmed by 7 bases and J by 2 bases, leaving 15 bases between them. Per germline, CDR1 GTSNPN and CDR2 SVGIG (reference sequence). The CDR3 DNA reads TGTGCCTCCTACTTGACAGATCCCTACGAGCAGTACTTC. It specifies CASYLTDPYEQYF.

On this clonotype itself: With a much larger clone just one base away, this may be a read error. The DNA for the CDR3 is TGTGCCACCAGCACACCAGGAGGGAGGAACGAGCAGTACTTC. Its translation is CATSTPGGRNEQYF. The V and J genes are TRBV15 and TRBJ2-7; TRBD2 might be the D (6 bases). The CDR3 consists of 14 residues. Trimming took off 4 bases at V and 5 bases at J, with 15 bases between the two ends. The germline CDR1 and CDR2 sequences are LNHNV and YYDKDF (reference sequence).

Comment on this clonotype: One end of the junction varies from germline; a read error may be responsible. V is TRBV24-1 and J is TRBJ2-2, with D maybe TRBD1 (6 bases). The CDR3 is 16 amino acids. CDR1 and CDR2 from the germline V gene are KGHDR and SFDVKD. The CDR3 loop reads CAASEVRGTNTGELFF. DNA of the CDR3: TGTGCCGCCAGTGAGGTCAGGGGCACGAACACCGGGGAGCTGTTTTTT.

This clonotype was counted only a few times. With a much larger clone just one base away, this may be a read error. The J gene is TRBJ2-7, the V gene TRBV6-2 or TRBV6-3, with D hard to call. V was trimmed by 7 bases and J by 3 bases, leaving 13 bases between them. This CDR3 spans 13 amino acids. Germline CDR1 is MNHEY and CDR2 is SVGEGT. The CDR3 is CASTGGSLYEQYF. The CDR3 DNA sequence: TGTGCCAGCACCGGCGGCAGCCTCTACGAGCAGTACTTC.

The sample holds many counts of this clonotype. This sequence joins TRBV3-1 and TRBJ1-5; D is unresolved. CDR3 length: 16 amino acids. The V end lost 1 base, the J end lost 0 bases, and 10 bases lay between the germline ends. CDR1 and CDR2 from the germline V gene are LGHDT and YNNKEL (reference sequence). CDR3 DNA sequence: TGTGCCAGCAGCCAAGGTACGGGTTTTAGCAATCAGCCCCAGCATTTT. This sequence encodes CASSQGTGFSNQPQHF.

The table lists this clonotype with many counts. This rearrangement joins TRBV5-1 to TRBJ2-1, with D maybe TRBD1 (6 bases). The germline V and J ends were trimmed by 4 bases and 9 bases, with 11 bases remaining between them. The germline V gene encodes CDR1 SGHRS and CDR2 YFSETQ. The CDR3 length is 12 residues. The CDR3 here is CASSPPGAEQFF. The DNA of the CDR3 is TGCGCCAGCAGCCCCCCAGGGGCTGAGCAGTTCTTC.

Comment on this clonotype: It may be a read error: a sequence one base away is much more abundant. The rearrangement uses TRBV5-1 and TRBJ1-2; the D is unclear. This CDR3 spans 14 amino acids. Germline V gives CDR1 SGHRS, CDR2 YFSETQ. This CDR3 reads CASSLVGGNYGYAF. CDR3 nucleotide sequence: TGCGCCAGCAGCTTGGTTGGAGGGAACTATGGCTACGCCTTC. Using reference TRBV5-1 and TRBJ1-2 for the parts outside the CDR3, the full variable domain is KAGVTQTPRYLIKTRGQQVTLSCSPISGHRSVSWYQQTPGQGLQFLFEYFSETQRNKGNFPGRFSGRQFSNSRSEMNVSTLELGDSALYLCASSLVGGNYGYAFGSGTRLTVV.

This clonotype is large in the sample. Written as DNA, the CDR3 is TGCAGTGCTAGAGGGGTTAAGGAGGGCTCGAACACTGAAGCTTTCTTT. Its translation: CSARGVKEGSNTEAFF. The genes are TRBV20-1 and TRBJ1-1; D is undetermined. Germline V CDR1 and CDR2: DFQATT, SNEGSKA (reference sequence). V lost 1 base, J lost 1 base, and 16 bases lay in between. This CDR3 is 16 amino acids long.

In its sample, this clonotype was seen many times. V usage is TRBV7-8 and J usage is TRBJ2-7; the D gene could be TRBD1 or TRBD2 (5 bases each). The CDR3 has 16 residues. The V end lost 5 bases, the J end lost 3 bases, and 20 bases lay between the germline ends. Germline V gene lookup returns CDR1 SGHVS and CDR2 FQNEAQ. This CDR3 is CASSPTMGTRHYEQYF. DNA for the CDR3: TGTGCCAGCAGCCCGACGATGGGGACCCGGCACTACGAGCAGTACTTC.

The V call is TRBV6-1, the J call TRBJ2-7; the D is unclear. In germline, CDR1 is MNHNS, CDR2 SASEGT. The V and J ends lost 6 bases and 2 bases respectively, with 17 bases between them. The CDR3 runs 15 residues. In DNA form, the CDR3 reads TGTGCCAGCAGCCATCTTGGTGTGTCCCCCTACGAGCAGTACTTC. This sequence encodes CASSHLGVSPYEQYF.

Judged by abundance, this clonotype is medium-sized. The genes are TRBV20-1 and TRBJ2-1, with 9 bases lining up with TRBD2. The CDR3 length is 13 residues. V lost 8 bases and J lost 4; bases outside the gene matches: 6. Germline V gives CDR1 DFQATT, CDR2 SNEGSKA (reference sequence). CDR3 region: CSTGLAPYNEQFF. The CDR3 DNA reads TGCAGTACGGGACTAGCACCTTACAATGAGCAGTTCTTC.

This clonotype was seen at least ten times. J is TRBJ2-1 and V is TRBV24-1, with a weak D call TRBD2 (6 bases). Germline CDR1 is KGHDR and CDR2 is SFDVKD. Trimming left V 8 bases short and J 5 bases short, with 12 bases between. The CDR3 has 13 amino acids. CDR3 protein: CATTGPGDNEQFF. As DNA, the CDR3 is TGTGCCACCACCGGTCCGGGGGACAATGAGCAGTTCTTC.

This clonotype was recorded a few times. V gene TRBV6-1 combines with J gene TRBJ2-2, with a weak D call TRBD1 (5 bases). Germline loops: CDR1 MNHNS, CDR2 SASEGT. Trimming took 5 bases from V and 3 from J, leaving 13 bases between them. CDR3 length equals 15 residues. The CDR3 spells CASSQGFSDTGELFF. In nucleotides, the CDR3 is TGTGCCAGCAGTCAGGGATTCTCGGACACCGGGGAGCTGTTTTTT.

This clonotype was recorded at least ten times. The chain links TRBV24-1 to TRBJ2-1; 11 positions match TRBD1. The CDR3 spans 16 residues. Germline loops: CDR1 KGHDR, CDR2 SFDVKD. With 2 bases clipped from V and 5 bases from J, the junction kept 4 bases outside the gene matches. The CDR3 DNA follows: TGTGCCACCAGTGATTCGGACAGGGGGCCAAACAATGAGCAGTTCTTC. Amino acids: CATSDSDRGPNNEQFF.

Concerning this clonotype itself: This may be a read error: a much more frequent sequence differs by one nucleotide. The V call is TRBV7-8, the J call TRBJ1-3, with D tentatively TRBD1 (6 bases). Trimming removed 7 bases at V and 5 bases at J, with 15 bases between. The CDR3 covers 14 residues. Germline lookup yields CDR1 SGHVS and CDR2 FQNEAQ. The CDR3 sequence is CASKSRGSRNTIYF. In DNA form, the CDR3 reads TGTGCCAGCAAATCCAGGGGATCTAGAAACACCATATATTTT.

This clonotype ranks as medium-sized. The chain recombines TRBV7-2 with TRBJ2-5, with 8 bases lining up with TRBD2. CDR3 length: 15 amino acids. Trimming took 2 bases from V and 4 from J; bases not matched to a gene: 6. Germline-derived CDR1 and CDR2 are SGHTA and FQGNSA. The DNA for the CDR3 is TGTGCCAGCAGCTTAACAGGACTAGCTCTAGAGACCCAGTACTTC. Its translation: CASSLTGLALETQYF.

On this clonotype itself: This may be a read error, as it is one base from a much larger clone. The chain couples TRBV24-1 to TRBJ2-1; no firm D call. There are 16 residues in the CDR3. V lost 5 bases, J lost 12 bases, and 25 bases lay in between. CDR1 KGHDR and CDR2 SFDVKD come from the germline V gene. For the CDR3, the DNA is TGTGCCACCAGTGGTAGTACTGCCGAAGTTGCACATGGGCAGTTCTTC. This encodes CATSGSTAEVAHGQFF.

This clonotype showed up many times. The gene calls are TRBV7-9 and TRBJ2-7, with 9 bases identical to TRBD2. The CDR3 runs 15 residues. The junction had 11 bases not matched to a gene; V was cut back by 5 bases and J by 6 bases. Germline CDR1 and CDR2: SEHNR and FQNEAQ (reference sequence). The CDR3 loop is CASSQRGLAGVEQYF. The CDR3 coding sequence is TGTGCCAGCAGCCAGCGGGGACTAGCCGGAGTCGAGCAGTACTTC.

This clonotype was recorded at least ten times. V usage is TRBV3-1 and J usage is TRBJ2-3; no clear D. The ends were cut back, 1 base at V and 3 bases at J, with 8 bases in the middle. The CDR3 covers 14 residues. From germline, CDR1 is LGHDT and CDR2 YNNKEL (reference sequence). The CDR3 region is CASSQGRRTDTQYF. In DNA, the CDR3 is TGTGCCAGCAGCCAAGGAAGAAGGACAGATACGCAGTATTTT.

This clonotype was seen repeatedly, ten times or more. The chain has TRBV28 and TRBJ2-1; D gene uncertain. The CDR3 spans 17 residues. CDR1 MDHEN and CDR2 SYDVKM come from the germline V gene. Trimming took off 6 bases at V and 5 bases at J, with 23 bases between the two ends. CDR3 sequence reads: CASSPNRRASGNNEQFF. In DNA, the CDR3 is TGTGCCAGCAGCCCAAATCGCCGGGCCTCAGGAAACAATGAGCAGTTCTTC. Combining the CDR3 with reference TRBV28 and TRBJ2-1 gives the whole variable domain DVKVTQSSRYLVKRTGEKVFLECVQDMDHENMFWYRQDPGLGLRLIYFSYDVKMKEKGDIPEGYSVSREKKERFSLILESASTNQTSMYLCASSPNRRASGNNEQFFGPGTRLTVL.

This clonotype was counted ten times or more. The chain combines TRBV20-1 with TRBJ1-5, with no clear D. The length of the CDR3 is 16 residues. V was trimmed by 3 bases and J by 0 bases, leaving 15 bases between them. The germline CDR1 and CDR2 sequences are DFQATT and SNEGSKA (reference sequence). CDR3 DNA sequence: TGCAGTGCTAGTTCATTGAGTACCTATAGCAATCAGCCCCAGCATTTT. Translating gives CSASSLSTYSNQPQHF.

With respect to this clonotype: Being one base from a much bigger clone, this may be a read error. The V call is TRBV19, the J call TRBJ1-1, with unresolved D. This CDR3 spans 14 amino acids. The germline V and J ends were trimmed by 7 bases and 1 base, with 13 bases remaining between them. Germline CDR1 LNHDA, CDR2 SQIVND (reference sequence). CDR3 amino acids: CASIGVGSNTEAFF. The CDR3 nucleotides are TGTGCCAGTATTGGAGTCGGATCGAACACTGAAGCTTTCTTT.

This clonotype was observed at least ten times. A read error is possible here, since a much larger clone lies one base away. V and J are TRBV27 and TRBJ1-6; perhaps TRBD1 as D (5 bases). The CDR3 covers 15 residues. The germline V gene has CDR1 MNHEY and CDR2 SMNVEV (reference sequence). V lost 11 bases and J 6 bases, leaving 20 bases between the germline ends. The CDR3 loop reads CAALGRVGSNSPLHF. The CDR3 bases are TGTGCCGCCCTAGGCAGGGTAGGGAGTAATTCACCCCTCCACTTT.

As concerns this clonotype: This may be a read error: a much more frequent sequence differs by one nucleotide. The chain uses TRBV18 and TRBJ2-1; the D gene is possibly TRBD2 (7 bases). The CDR3 extends over 12 amino acids. Trimming shortened V by 1 base and J by 12 bases, and 10 bases separated the two germline ends. The V gene's germline CDR1 is KGHSH and CDR2 LQKENI. CDR3 DNA sequence: TGTGCCAGCTCACCACAGGGAGGGGGGCAGTTCTTC. Protein product: CASSPQGGGQFF.

The gene calls are TRBV30 and TRBJ1-1; D is undetermined. The CDR3 spans 13 residues. Trimming removed 2 bases at V and 7 bases at J, with 14 bases between. Germline CDR1 is GTSNPN and CDR2 is SVGIG (reference sequence). The CDR3 sequence: CAWSLGLEGEAFF. The CDR3 DNA is TGTGCCTGGAGTCTAGGGCTGGAGGGTGAAGCTTTCTTT.